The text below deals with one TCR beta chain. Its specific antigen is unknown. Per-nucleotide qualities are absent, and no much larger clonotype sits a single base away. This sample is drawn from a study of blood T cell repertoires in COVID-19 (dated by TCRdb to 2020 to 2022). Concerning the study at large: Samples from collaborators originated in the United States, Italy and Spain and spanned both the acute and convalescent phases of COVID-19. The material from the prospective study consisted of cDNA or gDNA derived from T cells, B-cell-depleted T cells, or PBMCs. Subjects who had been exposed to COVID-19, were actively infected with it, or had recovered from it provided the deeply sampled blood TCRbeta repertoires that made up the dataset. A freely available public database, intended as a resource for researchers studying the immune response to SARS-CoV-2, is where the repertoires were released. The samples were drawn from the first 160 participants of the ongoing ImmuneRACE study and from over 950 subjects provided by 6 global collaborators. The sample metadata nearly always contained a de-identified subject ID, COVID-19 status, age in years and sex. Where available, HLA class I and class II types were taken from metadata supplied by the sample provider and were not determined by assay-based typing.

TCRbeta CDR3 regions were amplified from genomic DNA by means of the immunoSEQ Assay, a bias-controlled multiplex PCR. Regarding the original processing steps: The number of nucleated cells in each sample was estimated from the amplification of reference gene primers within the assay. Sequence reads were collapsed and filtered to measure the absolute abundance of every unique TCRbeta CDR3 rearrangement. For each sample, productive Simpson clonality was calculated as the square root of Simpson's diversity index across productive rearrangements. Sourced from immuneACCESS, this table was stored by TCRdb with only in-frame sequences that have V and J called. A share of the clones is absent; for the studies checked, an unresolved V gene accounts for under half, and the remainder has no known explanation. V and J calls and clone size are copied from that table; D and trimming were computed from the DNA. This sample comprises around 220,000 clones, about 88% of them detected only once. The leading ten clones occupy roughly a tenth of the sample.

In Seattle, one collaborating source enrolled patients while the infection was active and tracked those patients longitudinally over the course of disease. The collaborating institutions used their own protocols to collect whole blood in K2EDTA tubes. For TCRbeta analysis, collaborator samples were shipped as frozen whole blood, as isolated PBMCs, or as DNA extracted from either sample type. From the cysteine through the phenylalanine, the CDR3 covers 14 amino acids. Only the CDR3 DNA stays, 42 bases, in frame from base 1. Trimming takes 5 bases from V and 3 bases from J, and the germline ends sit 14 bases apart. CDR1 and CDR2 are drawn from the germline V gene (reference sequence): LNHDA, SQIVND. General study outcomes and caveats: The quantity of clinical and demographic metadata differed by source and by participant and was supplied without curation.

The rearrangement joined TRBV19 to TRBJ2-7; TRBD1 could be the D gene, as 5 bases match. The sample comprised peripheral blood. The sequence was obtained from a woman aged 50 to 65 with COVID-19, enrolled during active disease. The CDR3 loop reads CASSPDSRGYEQYF. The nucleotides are TGTGCCAGTAGTCCCGACAGCCGAGGCTACGAGCAGTACTTC.